A selection of T cell receptor beta chains follows, all from one sample in a study of cytomegalovirus exposure and HLA in healthy donors. The repertoire was sequenced with immunoSEQ multiplex PCR; TCRdb's copy has only in-frame clones and lacks some. The data show fewer than 250,000 clones, 65% to 80% seen once. Sequences were obtained from PBMCs. Source of these receptors: a man under 40 in good health and CMV-seropositive. CDR3s include the opening cysteine and the closing phenylalanine or tryptophan. Fields, in order: CDR3 DNA, CDR3 protein, clone size, D gene, J gene, V gene. A D gene is named only where the DNA matches it firmly. Clone size, where shown, is once, few, many, or a class for clones that have expanded.

CDR3nt: TGTGCCAGCAGCGCCGGACAGGGGGCGAGGAATTCACCCCTCCACTTT
CDR3aa: CASSAGQGARNSPLHF
abundance: NA
d_gene: TRBD1
j_gene: TRBJ1-6
v_gene: TRBV7-2

CDR3nt: TGTGCCAGCAGCTTACCCCCTATCCCCCAGCATTTT
CDR3aa: CASSLPPIPQHF
abundance: NA
d_gene: NA
j_gene: TRBJ1-5
v_gene: TRBV7-2

CDR3nt: TGTGCCAGCAGCGCGACAGGGGGCCCCCTTTGGGAGCAGTACTTC
CDR3aa: CASSATGGPLWEQYF
abundance: NA
d_gene: TRBD1
j_gene: TRBJ2-7
v_gene: TRBV5-6

CDR3nt: TGTGCCAGCAGCGTAGGTCCTAACACTGAAGCTTTCTTT
CDR3aa: CASSVGPNTEAFF
abundance: NA
d_gene: NA
j_gene: TRBJ1-1
v_gene: TRBV9

CDR3nt: TGTGCCAGCAGTTTGACAGGGGGCGGTTTCTACAATGAGCAGTTCTTC
CDR3aa: CASSLTGGGFYNEQFF
abundance: NA
d_gene: TRBD1
j_gene: TRBJ2-1
v_gene: TRBV6-5

CDR3nt: TGTGCCAGCAGCTTTGGCGGGGCAGATACGCAGTATTTT
CDR3aa: CASSFGGADTQYF
abundance: NA
d_gene: NA
j_gene: TRBJ2-3
v_gene: TRBV7-2

CDR3nt: TGTGCCAGCAGTTCCGACCCGAGGAGTCAGCCCCAGCATTTT
CDR3aa: CASSSDPRSQPQHF
abundance: NA
d_gene: NA
j_gene: TRBJ1-5
v_gene: TRBV7-2

CDR3nt: TGTGCCAGCAGCTTTTCGGGGGGGCAGGGCGGCTACACCTTC
CDR3aa: CASSFSGGQGGYTF
abundance: NA
d_gene: NA
j_gene: TRBJ1-2
v_gene: TRBV7-2

CDR3nt: TGTGCCAGCAGCTCGTTTGCCGGGACAGTAAGATCCCACAATGAAAAACTGTTTTTT
CDR3aa: CASSSFAGTVRSHNEKLFF
abundance: NA
d_gene: TRBD1
j_gene: TRBJ1-4
v_gene: TRBV7-8

CDR3nt: TGCGCCAGCAGCCACACCGGGACAGTTACGAGTTCACCCCTCCACTTT
CDR3aa: CASSHTGTVTSSPLHF
abundance: NA
d_gene: TRBD1
j_gene: TRBJ1-6
v_gene: TRBV4-3

CDR3nt: TGTGCCAGTAGTCCCCGAGTATCTGCATATGAAAAACTGTTTTTT
CDR3aa: CASSPRVSAYEKLFF
abundance: few
d_gene: NA
j_gene: TRBJ1-4
v_gene: TRBV19

CDR3nt: TGTGCCTGGGGCCCGTCCTGGGAGCAGTACTTC
CDR3aa: CAWGPSWEQYF
abundance: NA
d_gene: NA
j_gene: TRBJ2-7
v_gene: TRBV30

CDR3nt: TGTGCCAGCAGCCCCCTAGGGGGGGGAGGCGAGCAGTTCTTC
CDR3aa: CASSPLGGGGEQFF
abundance: NA
d_gene: NA
j_gene: TRBJ2-1
v_gene: TRBV9

CDR3nt: TGTGCCACCAGCGGTAATCAGGGGGGCACCGGGGAGCTGTTTTTT
CDR3aa: CATSGNQGGTGELFF
abundance: NA
d_gene: NA
j_gene: TRBJ2-2
v_gene: TRBV15

CDR3nt: TGTGCCAGCAGCTTAGCTAAGGACAGGGGGCTAAACGAAAAACTGTTTTTT
CDR3aa: CASSLAKDRGLNEKLFF
abundance: NA
d_gene: TRBD1
j_gene: TRBJ1-4
v_gene: TRBV7-9

CDR3nt: TGTGCCAGCAGCAGGGGGGGCTATGGCTACACCTTC
CDR3aa: CASSRGGYGYTF
abundance: NA
d_gene: NA
j_gene: TRBJ1-2
v_gene: TRBV7-2

CDR3nt: TGTGCCAGCAGCCAAGGGCAGTTAAACAATGAGCAGTTCTTC
CDR3aa: CASSQGQLNNEQFF
abundance: once
d_gene: NA
j_gene: TRBJ2-1
v_gene: TRBV14

CDR3nt: TGCAGCGTTGAATATGGGACAGGGGGCACTGAAGCTTTCTTT
CDR3aa: CSVEYGTGGTEAFF
abundance: NA
d_gene: TRBD1
j_gene: TRBJ1-1
v_gene: TRBV29-1

CDR3nt: TGTGCCAGCAGGGCCTTGACAGGGGGCCTTAACTACAATGAGCAGTTCTTC
CDR3aa: CASRALTGGLNYNEQFF
abundance: NA
d_gene: TRBD1
j_gene: TRBJ2-1
v_gene: TRBV28

CDR3nt: TGTGCCAGTAGTCCCCGTAATAGCGGGATCCAAGAGACCCAGTACTTC
CDR3aa: CASSPRNSGIQETQYF
abundance: NA
d_gene: TRBD2
j_gene: TRBJ2-5
v_gene: TRBV19

CDR3nt: TGTGCCAGCAGGGGAGCGGGCTTGGGGGAGCAGTACTTC
CDR3aa: CASRGAGLGEQYF
abundance: NA
d_gene: NA
j_gene: TRBJ2-7
v_gene: TRBV2

CDR3nt: TGTGCCTGGGAGAGAAGTCTCGGAGAGACCCAGTACTTC
CDR3aa: CAWERSLGETQYF
abundance: few
d_gene: NA
j_gene: TRBJ2-5
v_gene: TRBV30

CDR3nt: TGTGCCAGCAGTTACCTCAGCGGGAGATCAGATACGCAGTATTTT
CDR3aa: CASSYLSGRSDTQYF
abundance: NA
d_gene: TRBD2
j_gene: TRBJ2-3
v_gene: TRBV27

CDR3nt: TGTGCCAGCTCACCTGGGGGGGATCAGCCCCAGCATTTT
CDR3aa: CASSPGGDQPQHF
abundance: few
d_gene: NA
j_gene: TRBJ1-5
v_gene: TRBV18

CDR3nt: TGCGCCAGCAGCTCGGGACTCCGGGGGGCCACTGAAGCTTTCTTT
CDR3aa: CASSSGLRGATEAFF
abundance: NA
d_gene: NA
j_gene: TRBJ1-1
v_gene: TRBV5-1

CDR3nt: TGTGCCAGCAGTGCGGGACAGTATAATTCACCCCTCCACTTT
CDR3aa: CASSAGQYNSPLHF
abundance: NA
d_gene: TRBD1
j_gene: TRBJ1-6
v_gene: TRBV14

CDR3nt: TGTGCCAGCAGTGAATCCGCCAGTACGCCTTACAATGAGCAGTTCTTC
CDR3aa: CASSESASTPYNEQFF
abundance: NA
d_gene: NA
j_gene: TRBJ2-1
v_gene: TRBV2

CDR3nt: TGTGCCAGCTCACCACCTATGAGGGAACGAAACACCATATATTTT
CDR3aa: CASSPPMRERNTIYF
abundance: once
d_gene: NA
j_gene: TRBJ1-3
v_gene: TRBV18

CDR3nt: TGTGCCAGCAGTTTAGCGGGCCACGAGCAGTACTTC
CDR3aa: CASSLAGHEQYF
abundance: few
d_gene: NA
j_gene: TRBJ2-7
v_gene: TRBV28

CDR3nt: TGTGCCACCAGCAGAGGGGAGGCGAGTTCAACTAATGAAAAACTGTTTTTT
CDR3aa: CATSRGEASSTNEKLFF
abundance: NA
d_gene: NA
j_gene: TRBJ1-4
v_gene: TRBV15

CDR3nt: TGTGCCAGCAGTGATCGCGGTCTCTCCGGTGGCGGGGAGCTGTTTTTT
CDR3aa: CASSDRGLSGGGELFF
abundance: NA
d_gene: NA
j_gene: TRBJ2-2
v_gene: TRBV6-1

CDR3nt: TGTGCCAGCAGAGATGGGAGCTCCTACAATGAGCAGTTCTTC
CDR3aa: CASRDGSSYNEQFF
abundance: few
d_gene: NA
j_gene: TRBJ2-1
v_gene: TRBV6-6

CDR3nt: TGTGCCAGTACCGGGGAGCGGCAGCCCCAGCATTTT
CDR3aa: CASTGERQPQHF
abundance: NA
d_gene: NA
j_gene: TRBJ1-5
v_gene: TRBV2

CDR3nt: TGTGCCAGCAGCTTATGGGGACAGGGGGCATCTGAAGCTTTCTTT
CDR3aa: CASSLWGQGASEAFF
abundance: once
d_gene: TRBD1
j_gene: TRBJ1-1
v_gene: TRBV7-2

CDR3nt: TGTGCCAGCAGTTTAGGCAGGGGCCGTCTCTACGAGCAGTACTTC
CDR3aa: CASSLGRGRLYEQYF
abundance: NA
d_gene: NA
j_gene: TRBJ2-7
v_gene: TRBV27